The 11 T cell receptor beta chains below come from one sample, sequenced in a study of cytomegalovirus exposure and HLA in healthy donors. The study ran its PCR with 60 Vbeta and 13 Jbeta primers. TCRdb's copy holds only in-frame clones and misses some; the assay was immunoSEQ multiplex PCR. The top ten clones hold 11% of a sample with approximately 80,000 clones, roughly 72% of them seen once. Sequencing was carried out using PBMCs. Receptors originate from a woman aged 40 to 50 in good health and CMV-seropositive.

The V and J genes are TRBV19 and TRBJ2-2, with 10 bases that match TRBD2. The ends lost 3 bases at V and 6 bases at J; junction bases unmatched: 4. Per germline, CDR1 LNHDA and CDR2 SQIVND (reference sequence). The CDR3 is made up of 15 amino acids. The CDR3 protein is CASSISGGGAGELFF. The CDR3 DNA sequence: TGTGCCAGTAGTATCAGCGGGGGGGGCGCCGGGGAGCTGTTTTTT. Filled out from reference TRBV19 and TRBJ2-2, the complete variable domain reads DGGITQSPKYLFRKEGQNVTLSCEQNLNHDAMYWYRQDPGQGLRLIYYSQIVNDFQKGDIAEGYSVSREKKESFPLTVTSAQKNPTAFYLCASSISGGGAGELFFGEGSRLTVL.

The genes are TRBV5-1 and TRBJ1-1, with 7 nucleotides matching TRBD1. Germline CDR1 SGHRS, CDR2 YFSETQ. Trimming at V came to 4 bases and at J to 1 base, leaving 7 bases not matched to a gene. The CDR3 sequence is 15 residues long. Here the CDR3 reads CASSTGVARNTEAFF. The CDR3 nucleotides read TGCGCCAGCAGCACAGGGGTTGCCCGGAACACTGAAGCTTTCTTT.

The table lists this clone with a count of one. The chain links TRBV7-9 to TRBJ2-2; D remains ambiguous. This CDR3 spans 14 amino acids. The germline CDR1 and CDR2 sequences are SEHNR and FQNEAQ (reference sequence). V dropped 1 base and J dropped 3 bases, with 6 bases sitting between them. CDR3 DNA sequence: TGTGCCAGCAGCTTAGTCGCGGACACCGGGGAGCTGTTTTTT. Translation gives CASSLVADTGELFF.

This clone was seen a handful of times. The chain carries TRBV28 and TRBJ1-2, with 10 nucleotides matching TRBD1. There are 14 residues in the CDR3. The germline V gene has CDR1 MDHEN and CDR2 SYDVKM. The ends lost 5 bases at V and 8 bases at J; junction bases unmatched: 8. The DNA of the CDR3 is TGTGCCAGCAGTCCCTCGGGACAGGGGTACGGCTACACCTTC. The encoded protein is CASSPSGQGYGYTF.

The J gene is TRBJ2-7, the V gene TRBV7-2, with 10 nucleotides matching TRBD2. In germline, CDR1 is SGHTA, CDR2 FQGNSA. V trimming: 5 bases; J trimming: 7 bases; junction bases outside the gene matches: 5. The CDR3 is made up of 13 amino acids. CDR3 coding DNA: TGTGCCAGCAGCCGAAGCGGGAGGGGTGAGCAGTACTTC. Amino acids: CASSRSGRGEQYF.

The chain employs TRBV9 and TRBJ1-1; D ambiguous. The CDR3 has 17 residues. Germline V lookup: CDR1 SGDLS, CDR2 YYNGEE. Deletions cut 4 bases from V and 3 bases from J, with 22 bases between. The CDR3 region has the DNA TGTGCCAGCAGCACGATTCGGGGTGGGGTTCCGGACACTGAAGCTTTCTTT. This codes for CASSTIRGGVPDTEAFF.

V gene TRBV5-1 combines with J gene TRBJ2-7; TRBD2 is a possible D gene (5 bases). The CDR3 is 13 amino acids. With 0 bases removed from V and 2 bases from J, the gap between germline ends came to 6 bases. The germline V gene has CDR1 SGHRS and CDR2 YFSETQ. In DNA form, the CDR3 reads TGCGCCAGCAGCTTGGCGGGGACCTACGAGCAGTACTTC. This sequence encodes CASSLAGTYEQYF.

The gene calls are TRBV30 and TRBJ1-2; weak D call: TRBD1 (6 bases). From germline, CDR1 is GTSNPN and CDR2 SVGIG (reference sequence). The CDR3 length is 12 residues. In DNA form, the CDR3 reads TGTAGATTGGGACACAGTAACTATGGCTACACCTTC. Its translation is CRLGHSNYGYTF.

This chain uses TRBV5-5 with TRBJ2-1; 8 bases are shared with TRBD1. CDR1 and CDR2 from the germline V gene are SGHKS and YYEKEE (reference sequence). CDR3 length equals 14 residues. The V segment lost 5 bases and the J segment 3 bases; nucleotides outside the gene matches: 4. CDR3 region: CASRYDRGYNEQFF. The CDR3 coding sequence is TGTGCCAGCAGATACGACAGGGGCTACAATGAGCAGTTCTTC.

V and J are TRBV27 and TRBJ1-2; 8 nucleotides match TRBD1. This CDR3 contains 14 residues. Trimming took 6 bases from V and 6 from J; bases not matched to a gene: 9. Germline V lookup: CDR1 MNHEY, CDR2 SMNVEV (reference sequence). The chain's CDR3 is CASRPRGPHNGYTF. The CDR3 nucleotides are TGTGCCAGCAGACCCAGGGGGCCCCATAATGGCTACACCTTC.

CDR3 protein: CASSSAGTSDYTGELFF. DNA for the CDR3: TGCGCCAGCAGCTCTGCCGGGACTAGCGATTACACCGGGGAGCTGTTTTTT. V usage is TRBV5-1 and J usage is TRBJ2-2, with 10 bases matching TRBD2. This CDR3 region has 17 residues. Trimming at V came to 3 bases and at J to 3 bases, leaving 8 bases not matched to a gene. CDR1 and CDR2 (germline): SGHRS, YFSETQ.